This is a list of T cell receptor beta chains from one sample in a study of regulatory T cells in long-lasting Graves disease. TCRdb used MiXCR to reprocess the multiplex PCR reads, holding one entry per CDR3 protein. The repertoire holds 530,000 or so distinct CDR3 sequences, more than 15% seen once, with more than 10% in the top ten. This same sample was also part of a study on T cells in Graves' hyperthyroidism and ophthalmopathy.

The sample in question was peripheral blood mononuclear cells (PBMCs), obtained at new diagnosis, from a patient treated with antithyroid drugs. The receptors here all came from a young man with Graves disease. CDR3s include the opening cysteine and the closing phenylalanine or tryptophan. A D gene is named only where the DNA matches it firmly. Rows may omit the clone size; those that give it use once, few, many or a size class.

D gene | clone size | J gene | V gene | CDR3 DNA | CDR3 protein
- | many | TRBJ1-5 | TRBV3-1 | TGTGCCAGCAGCCCGTGGACAGATCAGCCCCAGCATTTT | CASSPWTDQPQHF
- | - | TRBJ2-1 | TRBV4-1 | TGCGCCAGCAGCCAAGGGTACAGACAGTCGGGGAATGAGCAGTTCTTC | CASSQGYRQSGNEQFF
TRBD2 | many | TRBJ2-1 | TRBV6-1 | TGTGCCAGCAGCCTTCTAGCGGCTAACTACAATGAGCAGTTCTTC | CASSLLAANYNEQFF
TRBD1 | - | TRBJ1-5 | TRBV7-8 | TGTGCCAGCAGCTTAGTCGCACAGGGGGGGCCCCAGCATTTT | CASSLVAQGGPQHF
TRBD2 | many | TRBJ2-1 | TRBV5-1 | TGCGCCAGCAGCCGGGGACTAGCGGGAGAAATTGAGCAGTTCTTC | CASSRGLAGEIEQFF
TRBD1 | - | TRBJ1-2 | TRBV27 | TGTGCCAGCAGTTGGGGACAGGGCCCCTATGGCTACACCTTC | CASSWGQGPYGYTF
TRBD1 | - | TRBJ1-6 | TRBV11-2 | TGCGCCAGCAGCCGGGACAGGGCCCGGGGTTCACCCCTCCACTTT | CASSRDRARGSPLHF
TRBD2 | few | TRBJ2-1 | TRBV25-1 | TGTGCCAGCAGTGCCGGGACTAGCGGGAGGTTGAATGAGCAGTTCTTC | CASSAGTSGRLNEQFF
- | few | TRBJ2-2 | TRBV5-1 | TGCGCCAGCAGCCCCAATACACAGGGATCCGGGGAGCTGTTTTTT | CASSPNTQGSGELFF
- | few | TRBJ1-4 | TRBV7-2 | TGTGCCAGCAGCCCGGGGTGGGACTTCTATAATGAAAAACTGTTTTTT | CASSPGWDFYNEKLFF
TRBD2 | - | TRBJ2-1 | TRBV12-3/TRBV12-4 | TGTGCCAGCAGTTGGCGGACTAGCGGGAGGGATGAGCAGTTCTTC | CASSWRTSGRDEQFF
TRBD2 | - | TRBJ2-1 | TRBV24-1 | TGTGCCACCAGTGAAGTGCCGGGAGCGGGAGGCCGTCCTTACAATGAGCAGTTCTTC | CATSEVPGAGGRPYNEQFF
- | many | TRBJ1-5 | TRBV12-3/TRBV12-4 | TGTGCCAGCAGCCCTAGGGGGGAAGGCAATCAGCCCCAGCATTTT | CASSPRGEGNQPQHF
- | - | TRBJ2-7 | TRBV7-9 | TGTGCCAGCAGCTCTAATAACCCGCAGCAGTACTTC | CASSSNNPQQYF
- | - | TRBJ2-3 | TRBV27 | TGTGCCAGCAGGAACCTCCGGGGACGAAGCACAGATACGCAGTATTTT | CASRNLRGRSTDTQYF
- | many | TRBJ2-1 | TRBV2 | TGTGCCAGCAGCGGGAGACCCTACAATGAGCAGTTCTTC | CASSGRPYNEQFF
TRBD2 | many | TRBJ2-3 | TRBV7-6 | TGTGCCAGCAGCTTGACGAGGGCAGCGGGAAGATTTACGGATACGCAGTATTTT | CASSLTRAAGRFTDTQYF
TRBD2 | many | TRBJ2-5 | TRBV20-1 | TGCAGTGCGTCCGGGACTAGCGGGAGGAGCCAAGAGACCCAGTACTTC | CSASGTSGRSQETQYF
- | many | TRBJ2-7 | TRBV2 | TGTGCCAGCAGTCCCGATTTAGGTCGGTACGAGCAGTACTTC | CASSPDLGRYEQYF
TRBD2 | many | TRBJ2-3 | TRBV28 | TGTGCCAGCAGTTTTAGCGGGAGGGGCACAGATACGCAGTATTTT | CASSFSGRGTDTQYF
- | - | TRBJ2-7 | TRBV20-1 | TGCAGTGCTAGGACGGTGGCCCCCATTGAGGAGCAGTACTTC | CSARTVAPIEEQYF
- | - | TRBJ2-6 | TRBV20-1 | TGCAGTGCTAAACAGGCGAACTCTGGGGCCAACGTCCTGACTTTC | CSAKQANSGANVLTF
- | few | TRBJ2-1 | TRBV29-1 | TGCAGCGTTAGCTCCGGGAGTTCCTACAATGAGCAGTTCTTC | CSVSSGSSYNEQFF
TRBD1 | - | TRBJ2-2 | TRBV10-3 | TGTGCCATCAGCGTGGGACAGACCACCGGGGAGCTGTTTTTT | CAISVGQTTGELFF
- | many | TRBJ1-3 | TRBV6-2/TRBV6-3 | TGTGCCAGCAGTTACCAAGACAGCGGCTTATTAGGAAACACCATATATTTT | CASSYQDSGLLGNTIYF
- | - | TRBJ1-2 | TRBV12-3/TRBV12-4 | TGTGCCAGCAGTTTAGGGAGAAGGGGGACGATACTCTATGGCTACACCTTC | CASSLGRRGTILYGYTF
- | many | TRBJ2-1 | TRBV11-3 | TGTGCCAGCAGCTTAGGGGGGAGGTCCTACAATGAGCAGTTCTTC | CASSLGGRSYNEQFF
TRBD1 | many | TRBJ2-2 | TRBV5-1 | TGCGCCAGCAGCCACGGGACAGGGCCTACCGGGGAGCTGTTTTTT | CASSHGTGPTGELFF
- | - | TRBJ2-4 | TRBV30 | TGTGCCTGGAGTGTAAGGGACATTCAGTACTTC | CAWSVRDIQYF
- | many | TRBJ2-7 | TRBV28 | TGTGCCAGCAGTCCGGGCGGTGAAGGGTTCCACGAGCAGTACTTC | CASSPGGEGFHEQYF
TRBD1 | many | TRBJ1-1 | TRBV19 | TGTGCCAGTAGTGTAACAGGGGACCGCACTGAAGCTTTCTTT | CASSVTGDRTEAFF
TRBD2 | - | TRBJ2-5 | TRBV7-9 | TGTGCCAGCAGCTTCCCAGCGGGACTAATTACCATACAAGAGACCCAGTACTTC | CASSFPAGLITIQETQYF
TRBD2 | - | TRBJ2-3 | TRBV30 | TGTGCCTGGGGACTAGCGGGAGGGAACACAGATACGCAGTATTTT | CAWGLAGGNTDTQYF
TRBD2 | many | TRBJ2-7 | TRBV5-1 | TGCGCCAGCAAGGTCGAACTAGCGGCCTACGAGCAGTACTTC | CASKVELAAYEQYF
- | - | TRBJ1-2 | TRBV13 | TGTGCCAGCAGCCTCCGACAGAATGGCTACACCTTC | CASSLRQNGYTF
- | few | TRBJ2-4 | TRBV7-9 | TGTGCCAGCAGCTTAGCGCGGGGTACAAACATTCAGTGCTTC | CASSLARGTNIQCF
- | - | TRBJ2-7 | TRBV10-3 | TGTGCCATCAGTGATTCGTCGTTTTTAGACTACGAGCAGTACTTC | CAISDSSFLDYEQYF
TRBD2 | many | TRBJ2-1 | TRBV18 | TGTGCCAGCTTGATGGCGGGAGAAAACAATGAGCAGTTCTTC | CASLMAGENNEQFF
TRBD1 | many | TRBJ1-4 | TRBV2 | TGTGCCAGCAGTGACACAGGGGCTGAAAAACTGTTTTTT | CASSDTGAEKLFF
- | many | TRBJ2-7 | TRBV7-8 | TGTGCCAGCAGCCGGCGCAGGACTAATCTTTACGAGCAGTACTTC | CASSRRRTNLYEQYF
- | few | TRBJ2-1 | TRBV5-5 | TGTGCCAGCAGCCATACCACTAGCATCTCCTACAATGAGCAGTTCTTC | CASSHTTSISYNEQFF